This T cell receptor beta chain comes out of a study of cytomegalovirus exposure and HLA in healthy donors. Study-wide points: Later analysis indicated greater clonal expansion among HLA-associated TCR beta chains than among equally common other chains.

Nominal health characterized the donors when sampled, though unrecorded immune exposures were likely. Comments on this clone: Its antigen is not known.

The CDR3 is made up of 17 amino acids. Trimming took 4 bases from V and 3 from J, leaving 21 bases between them. CDR1 and CDR2 from the germline V gene are LGHNA and YSLEER. This PCR relied on a set of 60 Vbeta primers and 13 Jbeta primers. Method: immunoSEQ multiplex PCR; TCRdb's copy keeps in-frame clones and lacks some. The data contain approximately 180,000 clones, 77% of them singletons. The V call is TRBV4-3, the J call TRBJ2-5; TRBD2 might be the D (5 bases). Sequences were obtained from PBMCs. This receptor was identified in a woman aged 60-75 years in good health and CMV-seropositive. The CDR3: CASSPGHLRVGEETQYF. The CDR3 DNA reads TGCGCCAGCAGCCCCGGTCATTTAAGGGTCGGGGAAGAGACCCAGTACTTC.